This TCR beta chain was documented in a study of TIL therapy for anti-PD-1-resistant metastatic lung cancer (dated by TCRdb to the early 2020s). General notes on the study: Among the enrolled patients, the median age was approximately 54 years (range 38-75), and the median tumor PD-L1 proportion score was about 6%. The cohort was predominantly lung adenocarcinoma, with several EGFR-mutant and two ALK-rearranged tumors, and half of patients were current or former smokers. Across the cohort, whole-exome sequencing showed a median non-synonymous tumor mutation burden of roughly 1.5 mutations per megabase. T cell receptor beta sequencing of tumor and peripheral blood was used to follow clonotypes across the tumor, the expanded TIL product and serial blood samples. Beyond this particular receptor, the publication reports: The study protocol defined all tumor marker inferences as exploratory. Higher clonality and lower diversity were observed in expanded TIL cultures than in baseline intratumoral T cells (median clonality roughly 6% vs 31%, p < 0.0001). The cohort was highly selected, including more treatment-naive, never-smoker and oncogene-addicted patients than is typical, which limits generalizability. Clonal turnover during TIL culture was high, and many clones enriched in the product were not detected in the baseline tumor, suggesting clonal contraction rather than faithful expansion.

Per the publication, the time point label means: pre-treatment sample, taken before nivolumab and TIL therapy. Excised metastases, mostly pleural nodules or supraclavicular lymph nodes, were used as baseline tumor samples and were taken from the same resection from which TIL were grown. Before any PD-1/PD-L1 blockade was given, tumors were harvested, nivolumab was then administered, and patients who progressed went on to receive lymphodepletion, an infusion of expanded TIL, and IL-2. A phase I trial run at two centers enrolled adults with stage 4 NSCLC between 2017 and January 2020. Samples came from a single-arm, open-label phase I trial of tumor-infiltrating lymphocyte therapy with nivolumab in advanced non-small cell lung cancer. Parts of each resected tumor were snap-frozen in liquid nitrogen and kept at -80 degrees C. Tumor regions of interest were selected on H&E sections using laser-capture macrodissection, ground into roughly 15 mg aliquots, and extracted using Qiagen Allprep kits.

Notes on this clone: Its antigen target is currently unknown. The record has no base qualities; no much larger clone is one base away.

Using bias-controlled multiplex PCR with the immunoSEQ v3 hsTCRB kit, the TCR beta CDR3 regions were amplified from genomic DNA. The TCR libraries were sequenced on an Illumina NextSeq 500 to 1.5 million to 2.5 million read pairs for survey level or about 5-6.5 million read pairs for deep level. The paper's data handling went like this. The immunoSEQ Analyzer software assigned V, D and J genes, filtered out non-productive sequences, and reported clonality. Repertoires were compared using productive Simpson clonality and Morisita overlap index of productive TRB rearrangements between infused TIL and blood. TCRdb took this table from immuneACCESS and kept in-frame rearrangements with V and J called. Such tables lack part of the clones; where checked against another copy, unresolved V genes explain under half of the gap, and the rest is unexplained. The DNA gave D and trimming, while V, J and clone size come from that table. The sample records 50,000 to 60,000 clones, approximately 70% of which are singletons. The ten largest clones take up approximately 5.6% of the sample.

The CDR3 measures 15 amino acids from cysteine to phenylalanine. Here the CDR3 DNA is all that survives: 45 bases in frame from base 1. Relative to germline, V is 6 bases shorter and J is 4 bases shorter, with 18 bases between their ends. From a lookup of the germline V gene (reference sequence), CDR1 and CDR2 are LNHDA and SQIVND. This chain joins TRBV19 to TRBJ1-1, with no D gene named confidently. Sequenced here: tumor tissue, sampled at baseline. The TCR originated in a person between 25 and 79 years old with non-small cell lung cancer. CDR3 loop: CASSLGRNEGTEAFF. At the DNA level, the sequence is TGTGCCAGTAGCCTCGGACGCAATGAAGGCACTGAAGCTTTCTTT.